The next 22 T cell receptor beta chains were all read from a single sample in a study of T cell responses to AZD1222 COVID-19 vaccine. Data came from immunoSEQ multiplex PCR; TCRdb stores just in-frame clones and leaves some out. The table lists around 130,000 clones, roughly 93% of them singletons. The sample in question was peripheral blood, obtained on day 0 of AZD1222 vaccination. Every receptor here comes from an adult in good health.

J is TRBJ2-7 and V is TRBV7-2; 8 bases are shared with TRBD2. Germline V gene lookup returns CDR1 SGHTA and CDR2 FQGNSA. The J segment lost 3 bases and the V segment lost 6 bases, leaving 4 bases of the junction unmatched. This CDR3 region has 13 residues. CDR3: CASSSSGGYEQYF. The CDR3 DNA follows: TGTGCCAGCAGTTCCAGCGGGGGCTACGAGCAGTACTTC.

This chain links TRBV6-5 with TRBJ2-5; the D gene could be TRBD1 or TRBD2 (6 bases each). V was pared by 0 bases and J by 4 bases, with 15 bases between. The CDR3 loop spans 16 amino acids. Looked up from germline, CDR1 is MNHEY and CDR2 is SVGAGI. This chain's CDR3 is CASSYSGRGGPETQYF. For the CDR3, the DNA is TGTGCCAGCAGTTACTCGGGCAGGGGAGGACCAGAGACCCAGTACTTC.

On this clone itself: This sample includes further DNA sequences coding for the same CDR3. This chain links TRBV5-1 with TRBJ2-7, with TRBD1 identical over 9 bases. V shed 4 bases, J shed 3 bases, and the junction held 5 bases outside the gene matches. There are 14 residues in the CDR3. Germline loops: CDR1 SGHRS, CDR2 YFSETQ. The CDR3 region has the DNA TGCGCCAGCAGCCTAGGGACAGGGAACTACGAGCAGTACTTC. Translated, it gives CASSLGTGNYEQYF. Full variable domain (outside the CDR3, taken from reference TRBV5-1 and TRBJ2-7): KAGVTQTPRYLIKTRGQQVTLSCSPISGHRSVSWYQQTPGQGLQFLFEYFSETQRNKGNFPGRFSGRQFSNSRSEMNVSTLELGDSALYLCASSLGTGNYEQYFGPGTRLTVT.

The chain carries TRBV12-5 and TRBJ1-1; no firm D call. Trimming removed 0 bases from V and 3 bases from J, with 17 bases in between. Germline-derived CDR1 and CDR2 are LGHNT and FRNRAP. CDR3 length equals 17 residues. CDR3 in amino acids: CASGLVHGQVRDTEAFF. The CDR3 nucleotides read TGTGCTAGTGGTTTGGTACACGGGCAGGTCCGGGACACTGAAGCTTTCTTT.

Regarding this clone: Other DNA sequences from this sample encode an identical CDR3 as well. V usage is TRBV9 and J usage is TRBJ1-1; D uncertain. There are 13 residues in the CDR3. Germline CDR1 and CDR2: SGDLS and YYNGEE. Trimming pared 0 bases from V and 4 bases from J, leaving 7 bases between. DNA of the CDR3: TGTGCCAGCAGCGTAGGGACGGGCACTGAAGCTTTCTTT. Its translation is CASSVGTGTEAFF.

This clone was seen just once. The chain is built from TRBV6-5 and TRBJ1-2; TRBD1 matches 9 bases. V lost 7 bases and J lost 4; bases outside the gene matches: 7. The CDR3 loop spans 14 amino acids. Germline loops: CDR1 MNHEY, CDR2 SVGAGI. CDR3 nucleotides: TGTGCCAGCACCATAATGGACAGGGGCTATGGCTACACCTTC. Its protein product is CASTIMDRGYGYTF.

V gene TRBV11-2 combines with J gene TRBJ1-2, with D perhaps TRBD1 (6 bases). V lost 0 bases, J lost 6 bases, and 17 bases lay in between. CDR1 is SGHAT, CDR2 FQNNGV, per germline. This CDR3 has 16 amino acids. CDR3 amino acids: CASSLDVGRGHDGYTF. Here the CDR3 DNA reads TGTGCCAGCAGCTTAGATGTCGGTCGGGGGCATGATGGCTACACCTTC. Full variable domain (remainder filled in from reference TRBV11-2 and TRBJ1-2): EAGVAQSPRYKIIEKRQSVAFWCNPISGHATLYWYQQILGQGPKLLIQFQNNGVVDDSQLPKDRFSAERLKGVDSTLKIQPAKLEDSAVYLCASSLDVGRGHDGYTFGSGTRLTVV.

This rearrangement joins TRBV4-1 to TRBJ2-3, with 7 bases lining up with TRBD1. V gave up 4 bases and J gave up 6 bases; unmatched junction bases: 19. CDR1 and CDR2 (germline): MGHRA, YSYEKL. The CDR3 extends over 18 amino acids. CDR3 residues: CASSRGPTGVHLVDTQYF. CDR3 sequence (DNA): TGCGCCAGCAGCCGAGGGCCAACAGGGGTTCACCTGGTGGATACGCAGTATTTT.

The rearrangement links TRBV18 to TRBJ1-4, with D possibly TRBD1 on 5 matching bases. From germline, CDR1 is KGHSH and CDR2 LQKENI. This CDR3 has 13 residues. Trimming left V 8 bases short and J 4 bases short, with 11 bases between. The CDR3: CASGGQGNEKLFF. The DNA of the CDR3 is TGTGCCAGCGGCGGGCAGGGTAATGAAAAACTGTTTTTT.

CDR3 nucleotide sequence: TGCGCCAGCAGCGGACAGGGGCTTTCACCCCTCCACTTT. Translation gives CASSGQGLSPLHF. The gene calls are TRBV5-1 and TRBJ1-6; TRBD1 matches 9 bases. Germline V lookup: CDR1 SGHRS, CDR2 YFSETQ. The V segment lost 4 bases and the J segment 9 bases; nucleotides outside the gene matches: 2. This CDR3 contains 13 residues.

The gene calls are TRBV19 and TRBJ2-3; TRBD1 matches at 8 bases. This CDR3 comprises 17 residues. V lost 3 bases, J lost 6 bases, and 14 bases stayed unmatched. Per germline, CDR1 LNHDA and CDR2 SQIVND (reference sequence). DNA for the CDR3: TGTGCCAGTAGTATGTCACACGCCAGGGGGCTGTGGGATACGCAGTATTTT. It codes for CASSMSHARGLWDTQYF.

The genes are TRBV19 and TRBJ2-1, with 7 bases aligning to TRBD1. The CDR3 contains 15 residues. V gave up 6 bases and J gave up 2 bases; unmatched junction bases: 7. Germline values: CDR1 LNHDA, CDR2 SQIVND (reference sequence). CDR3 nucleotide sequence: TGTGCCAGTAGAAAACAGGGGTGGACCTACAATGAGCAGTTCTTC. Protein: CASRKQGWTYNEQFF.

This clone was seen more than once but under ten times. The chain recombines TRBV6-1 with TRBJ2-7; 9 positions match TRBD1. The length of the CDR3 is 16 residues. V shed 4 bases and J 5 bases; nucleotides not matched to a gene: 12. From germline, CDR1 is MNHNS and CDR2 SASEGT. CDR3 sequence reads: CASSVYPGQGFHEQYF. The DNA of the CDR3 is TGTGCCAGCAGTGTGTATCCGGGACAGGGATTTCACGAGCAGTACTTC.

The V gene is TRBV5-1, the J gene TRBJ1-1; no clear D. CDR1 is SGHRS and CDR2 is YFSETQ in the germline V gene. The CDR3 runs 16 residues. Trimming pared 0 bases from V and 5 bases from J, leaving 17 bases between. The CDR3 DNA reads TGCGCCAGCAGCTTGGACTTGCGTAATTTCCTAACTGAAGCTTTCTTT. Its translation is CASSLDLRNFLTEAFF.

As DNA, the CDR3 is TGTGCCAGCAGCTTAGCGCGGGGGTCCTACAATGAGCAGTTCTTC. Amino acids: CASSLARGSYNEQFF. The V gene is TRBV7-6, the J gene TRBJ2-1, with TRBD2 matching over 7 bases. CDR3 length: 15 amino acids. Losses at the gene ends were 0 bases for V and 1 base for J; bases not matched to a gene: 0. The germline V gene has CDR1 SGHVS and CDR2 FNYEAQ.

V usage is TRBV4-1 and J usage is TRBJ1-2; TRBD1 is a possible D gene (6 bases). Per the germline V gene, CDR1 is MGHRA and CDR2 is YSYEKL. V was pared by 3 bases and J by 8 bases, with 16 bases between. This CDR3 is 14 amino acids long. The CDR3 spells CASSQGRGAKGYTF. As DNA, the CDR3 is TGCGCCAGCAGCCAGGGGCGGGGGGCGAAAGGCTACACCTTC.

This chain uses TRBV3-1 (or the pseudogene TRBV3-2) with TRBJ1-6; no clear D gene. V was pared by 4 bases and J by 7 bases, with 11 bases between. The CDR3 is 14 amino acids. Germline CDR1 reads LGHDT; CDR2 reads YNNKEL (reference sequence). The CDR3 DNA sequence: TGTGCCAGCAGCCCCCCCCGGCCGAATTCACCCCTCCACTTT. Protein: CASSPPRPNSPLHF.

The CDR3 reads CASSLGVGGTSYNEQFF. For the CDR3, the DNA is TGTGCCAGCAGCTTGGGTGTCGGGGGGACTTCCTACAATGAGCAGTTCTTC. V usage is TRBV5-4 and J usage is TRBJ2-1; TRBD2 matches at 7 bases. This CDR3 region has 17 residues. The germline gives CDR1 SGHNT, CDR2 YYREEE (reference sequence). V lost 0 bases, J lost 1 base, and 7 bases stayed unmatched.

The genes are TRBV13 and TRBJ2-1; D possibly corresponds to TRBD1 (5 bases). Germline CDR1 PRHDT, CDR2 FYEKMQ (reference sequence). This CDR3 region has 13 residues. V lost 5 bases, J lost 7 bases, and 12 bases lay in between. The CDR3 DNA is TGTGCCAGCAGCCTGGATCAGGGAAATGAGCAGTTCTTC. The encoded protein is CASSLDQGNEQFF. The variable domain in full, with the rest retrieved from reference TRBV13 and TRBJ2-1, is AAGVIQSPRHLIKEKRETATLKCYPIPRHDTVYWYQQGPGQDPQFLISFYEKMQSDKGSIPDRFSAQQFSDYHSELNMSSLELGDSALYFCASSLDQGNEQFFGPGTRLTVL.

The CDR3 nucleotides are TGTGCTAGTGGTTTGGTACGAGGACAGGGTGCCAACGTCCTGACTTTC. It codes for CASGLVRGQGANVLTF. The gene calls are TRBV12-5 and TRBJ2-6, with 8 bases that match TRBD1. V was clipped by 0 bases and J by 7 bases; unmatched bases: 5. From germline, CDR1 is LGHNT and CDR2 FRNRAP. There are 16 residues in the CDR3.

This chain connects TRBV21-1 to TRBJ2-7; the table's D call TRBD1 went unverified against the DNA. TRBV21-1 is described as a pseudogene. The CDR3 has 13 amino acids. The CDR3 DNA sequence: TGTGCCAGCATTCAGGGGGTGTCCTACGAGCAGTACTTC. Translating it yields CASIQGVSYEQYF.

The CDR3 spells CASRDGYWRGTLHF. As DNA, the CDR3 is TGTGCCAGCCGGGACGGTTATTGGAGAGGCACCCTCCACTTT. The chain recombines TRBV19 with TRBJ1-6, with TRBD1 as a possible D gene (5 bases). The CDR3 covers 14 residues. Germline V gene data show CDR1 as LNHDA and CDR2 as SQIVND (reference sequence). V was cut by 9 bases and J by 14 bases, with 23 bases left in between.